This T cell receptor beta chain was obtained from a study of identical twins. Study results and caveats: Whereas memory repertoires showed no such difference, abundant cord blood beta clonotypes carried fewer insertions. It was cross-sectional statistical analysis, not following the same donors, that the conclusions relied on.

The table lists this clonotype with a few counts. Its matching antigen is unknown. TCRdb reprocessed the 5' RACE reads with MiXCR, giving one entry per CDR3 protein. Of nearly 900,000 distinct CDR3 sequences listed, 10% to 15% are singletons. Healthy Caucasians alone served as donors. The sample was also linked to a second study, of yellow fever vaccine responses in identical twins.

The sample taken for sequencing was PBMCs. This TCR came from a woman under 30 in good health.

The CDR3 nucleotides read TGTGCCAGCAGTCGTTCAGGAGCTAGCGGGAGCTATGAGCAGTTCTTC. This encodes CASSRSGASGSYEQFF. The chain carries TRBV27 and TRBJ2-1; 10 bases map to TRBD2. Trimming took 5 bases from V and 8 from J; bases not matched to a gene: 12. This CDR3 comprises 16 residues. Germline V lookup: CDR1 MNHEY, CDR2 SMNVEV (reference sequence).